These 24 T cell receptor beta chains came from one sample sequenced in a study of blood T cell repertoires in COVID-19. The data were produced by immunoSEQ multiplex PCR, yet TCRdb's version contains in-frame clones alone and is incomplete. The sample consists of approximately 450,000 clones, approximately 92% of them appearing once. The sample comprised PBMCs or T cells enriched from blood (not recorded which). The origin of the receptors is a man aged 30-40 years who had recovered from COVID-19.

The chain is built from TRBV7-9 and TRBJ1-2; D gene unclear. The V gene lost 5 bases and the J gene lost 0 bases, with 13 bases spanning the gap. Germline V gives CDR1 SEHNR, CDR2 FQNEAQ (reference sequence). The CDR3 length is 15 residues. In DNA, the CDR3 is TGTGCCAGCAGCCAAGACATCTTCACTAACTATGGCTACACCTTC. This sequence encodes CASSQDIFTNYGYTF.

The rearrangement joins TRBV25-1 to TRBJ1-4, with a weak D call TRBD1 (6 bases). CDR3 length equals 14 residues. The V gene's germline CDR1 is MGHDK and CDR2 SYGVNS. Deletions cut 3 bases from V and 5 bases from J, with 10 bases between. CDR3 nucleotide sequence: TGTGCCAGCAGTGACTGGACAGAAAATGAAAAACTGTTTTTT. Amino acids: CASSDWTENEKLFF.

The rearrangement joins TRBV19 to TRBJ1-2; D may be TRBD1 (5 bases). This CDR3 contains 13 residues. The germline V gene has CDR1 LNHDA and CDR2 SQIVND (reference sequence). Trimming removed 3 bases from V and 6 bases from J, with 11 bases in between. The CDR3 region is CASSIGQGDGYTF. The CDR3 DNA is TGTGCCAGTAGTATCGGGCAGGGTGATGGCTACACCTTC.

The CDR3, as DNA: TGTGCCAGCAGCTCTTCTAGGAATGAGCAGTTCTTC. Residues: CASSSSRNEQFF. The chain recombines TRBV7-6 with TRBJ2-1, with D hard to call. Trimming took 4 bases from V and 7 from J, leaving 8 bases between them. Germline assignment: CDR1 SGHVS and CDR2 FNYEAQ. This CDR3 has 12 residues. Full variable domain (remainder filled in from reference TRBV7-6 and TRBJ2-1): GAGVSQSPRYKVTKRGQDVALRCDPISGHVSLYWYRQALGQGPEFLTYFNYEAQQDKSGLPNDRFSAERPEGSISTLTIQRTEQRDSAMYRCASSSSRNEQFFGPGTRLTVL.

The chain links TRBV3-1 (or the pseudogene TRBV3-2) to TRBJ2-5; the match to TRBD2 covers 12 bases. The CDR3 contains 16 residues. In germline, CDR1 is LGHDT, CDR2 YNNKEL (reference sequence). Unmatched junction bases numbered 7, after V lost 1 base and J lost 7 bases. The CDR3 protein is CASSQGTSGVFGTQYF. Here the CDR3 DNA reads TGTGCCAGCAGCCAAGGGACTAGCGGGGTTTTCGGGACCCAGTACTTC.

The chain couples TRBV6-2 or TRBV6-3 to TRBJ1-2; 7 bases fit TRBD1. Germline trimming cut 4 bases from V and 6 bases from J; bases unmatched to any gene: 14. Germline V gene sequence: CDR1 MNHEY, CDR2 SVGEGT. This CDR3 comprises 16 residues. CDR3 loop: CASSSNWDREKNGYTF. The CDR3 DNA reads as TGTGCCAGCAGTTCAAACTGGGACAGAGAGAAGAATGGCTACACCTTC.

This clone came up a few times. CDR3 loop: CASSQVTVNYGYTF. The CDR3 DNA sequence: TGTGCCAGCAGCCAAGTGACAGTTAACTATGGCTACACCTTC. This chain uses TRBV3-1 (or the pseudogene TRBV3-2) with TRBJ1-2; a weak D match, TRBD1 (5 bases). This CDR3 contains 14 residues. Germline assignment: CDR1 LGHDT and CDR2 YNNKEL (reference sequence). V lost 1 base and J 1 base, leaving 7 bases between the germline ends.

The chain couples TRBV5-8 to TRBJ2-7; 8 bases agree with TRBD1. Per the germline V gene, CDR1 is SGHTS and CDR2 is YDEGEE. V was clipped by 0 bases and J by 2 bases; unmatched bases: 4. The CDR3 length is 15 residues. The CDR3 sequence is CASSLADRVTYEQYF. The CDR3 DNA reads as TGTGCCAGCAGCTTGGCGGACAGGGTTACCTACGAGCAGTACTTC.

This chain uses TRBV5-1 with TRBJ2-1; 7 nucleotides match TRBD1. V was pared by 4 bases and J by 0 bases, with 4 bases of the junction left unmatched. Germline CDR1 is SGHRS and CDR2 is YFSETQ. The CDR3 totals 15 residues. The CDR3 loop is CASSTDRSSYNEQFF. CDR3 bases: TGCGCCAGCAGCACGGACAGGAGCTCCTACAATGAGCAGTTCTTC.

This chain connects TRBV11-2 to TRBJ1-1; 9 bases map to TRBD1. The CDR3 contains 15 residues. V lost 0 bases, J lost 5 bases, and 4 bases stayed unmatched. Germline CDR1 SGHAT, CDR2 FQNNGV. CDR3 DNA: TGTGCCAGCAGCTTAGATCCCGGGACAGGGACTGAAGCTTTCTTT. Translating gives CASSLDPGTGTEAFF.

V gene TRBV11-2 combines with J gene TRBJ1-2, with D possibly matching TRBD1 (5 bases). The CDR3 is 13 residues long. Trimming shortened V by 5 bases and J by 4 bases, and 11 bases separated the two germline ends. In germline, CDR1 is SGHAT, CDR2 FQNNGV. CDR3 nucleotides: TGTGCCAGCAGCCCGGGGGAGTCCTATGGCTACACCTTC. This sequence encodes CASSPGESYGYTF.

The chain uses TRBV13 and TRBJ1-2; the match to TRBD1 covers 9 bases. Germline V gene data show CDR1 as PRHDT and CDR2 as FYEKMQ (reference sequence). The CDR3 spans 13 residues. The V segment lost 3 bases and the J segment 7 bases; nucleotides outside the gene matches: 3. The CDR3 region has the DNA TGTGCCAGCAGCTTGGACAGGGGCTTTGGCTACACCTTC. Residues: CASSLDRGFGYTF.

The CDR3: CASSVGAGTSGEQYF. The CDR3 coding sequence is TGTGCCAGCAGCGTAGGGGCCGGGACTAGCGGCGAGCAGTACTTC. The rearrangement uses TRBV9 and TRBJ2-7; TRBD2 matches 11 bases. This CDR3 spans 15 amino acids. Trimming took 0 bases from V and 6 from J; bases not matched to a gene: 5. Germline V gene lookup returns CDR1 SGDLS and CDR2 YYNGEE.

The chain joins TRBV7-9 to TRBJ2-7; tentative D call: TRBD1 (6 bases). Germline V gene sequence: CDR1 SEHNR, CDR2 FQNEAQ (reference sequence). V was trimmed by 3 bases and J by 7 bases, leaving 7 bases between them. This CDR3 comprises 11 residues. CDR3 residues: CASSLRGEQYF. CDR3 DNA sequence: TGTGCCAGCAGCTTGAGGGGGGAGCAGTACTTC. Drawing the rest from reference TRBV7-9 and TRBJ2-7, the complete variable domain is DTGVSQNPRHKITKRGQNVTFRCDPISEHNRLYWYRQTLGQGPEFLTYFQNEAQLEKSRLLSDRFSAERPKGSFSTLEIQRTEQGDSAMYLCASSLRGEQYFGPGTRLTVT.

The chain employs TRBV11-1 and TRBJ1-2; D perhaps matches TRBD1 (6 bases). Per germline, CDR1 SGHAT and CDR2 FQDESV (reference sequence). The V end lost 3 bases, the J end lost 4 bases, and 15 bases lay between the germline ends. The CDR3 has 15 amino acids. CDR3 in amino acids: CASSLGHSDSYGYTF. The CDR3 region has the DNA TGTGCCAGCAGCTTGGGACATTCGGACAGCTATGGCTACACCTTC.

This rearrangement joins TRBV5-6 to TRBJ2-7, with 10 bases lining up with TRBD1. CDR3 length equals 16 residues. Trimming took 3 bases from V and 3 from J; bases not matched to a gene: 9. Germline values: CDR1 SGHDT, CDR2 YYEEEE. For the CDR3, the DNA is TGTGCCAGCAGCTACGGGACAGGGGAGGGGATCTACGAGCAGTACTTC. It encodes CASSYGTGEGIYEQYF.

This chain joins TRBV10-2 and TRBJ2-3; maybe TRBD2 (5 bases). The V and J ends lost 7 bases and 8 bases respectively, with 10 bases between them. Germline values: CDR1 WSHSY, CDR2 SAAADI. This CDR3 is built from 11 residues. CDR3 nucleotide sequence: TGCGCCAGCACGCAAGAGGGTACGCAGTATTTT. Its translation is CASTQEGTQYF.

The chain employs TRBV10-3 and TRBJ2-3; 7 nucleotides line up with TRBD1. This CDR3 spans 13 amino acids. CDR1 is ENHRY and CDR2 is SYGVKD in the germline V gene. V lost 5 bases and J lost 6; bases outside the gene matches: 5. Written as DNA, the CDR3 is TGTGCCATCAGTCCACAGGGGCGGGATACGCAGTATTTT. Translation gives CAISPQGRDTQYF.

The V and J genes are TRBV15 and TRBJ1-3; no definite D call. V was shortened by 7 bases and J by 0 bases, with 10 bases between the two germline ends. There are 14 residues in the CDR3. Germline CDR1 is LNHNV and CDR2 is YYDKDF (reference sequence). DNA for the CDR3: TGTGCCACCAAACCGGGAGTCTCTGGAAACACCATATATTTT. Amino acid sequence: CATKPGVSGNTIYF.

This chain links TRBV2 with TRBJ1-1; maybe TRBD1 (6 bases). There are 14 residues in the CDR3. Trimming left V 5 bases short and J 1 base short, with 11 bases between. Germline V gene data show CDR1 as SNHLY and CDR2 as FYNNEI. CDR3 protein: CASSLGQKNTEAFF. For the CDR3, the DNA is TGTGCCAGCAGTTTGGGACAAAAGAACACTGAAGCTTTCTTT.

Comments on this clone: This sample also contains other DNA sequences that code for the same CDR3. V gene TRBV7-9 combines with J gene TRBJ1-4, with 9 bases that match TRBD1. Looked up from germline, CDR1 is SEHNR and CDR2 is FQNEAQ (reference sequence). The CDR3 covers 15 residues. V lost 0 bases to trimming and J lost 4 bases; unmatched junction nucleotides: 0. CDR3 nucleotides: TGTGCCAGCAGCTTAGCGGGACAGGGTAATGAAAAACTGTTTTTT. It yields the protein CASSLAGQGNEKLFF.

V gene TRBV7-9 combines with J gene TRBJ1-4, with no clear D. Germline V lookup: CDR1 SEHNR, CDR2 FQNEAQ (reference sequence). Deletions cut 0 bases from V and 8 bases from J, with 13 bases between. CDR3 length equals 15 residues. The CDR3 bases are TGTGCCAGCAGCTTAGCTGATTGGGTCGGGGAAAAACTGTTTTTT. It translates to CASSLADWVGEKLFF.

The rearrangement joins TRBV29-1 to TRBJ2-4; 7 bases line up with TRBD1. CDR3 size: 11 residues. Trimming at V came to 4 bases and at J to 9 bases, leaving 3 bases not matched to a gene. In germline, CDR1 is SQVTM, CDR2 ANQGSEA. The CDR3 spells CSVARDSIQYF. The CDR3 DNA sequence: TGCAGCGTTGCTAGGGACAGCATTCAGTACTTC. Drawing the rest from reference TRBV29-1 and TRBJ2-4, the complete variable domain is SAVISQKPSRDICQRGTSLTIQCQVDSQVTMMFWYRQQPGQSLTLIATANQGSEATYESGFVIDKFPISRPNLTFSTLTVSNMSPEDSSIYLCSVARDSIQYFGAGTRLSVL.

V usage is TRBV28 and J usage is TRBJ1-1; D might be TRBD1 (6 bases). V lost 3 bases and J 8 bases, leaving 13 bases between the germline ends. This CDR3 is 13 amino acids long. Germline V gene lookup returns CDR1 MDHEN and CDR2 SYDVKM. CDR3 residues: CASSFPQGREAFF. CDR3 coding DNA: TGTGCCAGCAGTTTCCCACAGGGAAGGGAAGCTTTCTTT.